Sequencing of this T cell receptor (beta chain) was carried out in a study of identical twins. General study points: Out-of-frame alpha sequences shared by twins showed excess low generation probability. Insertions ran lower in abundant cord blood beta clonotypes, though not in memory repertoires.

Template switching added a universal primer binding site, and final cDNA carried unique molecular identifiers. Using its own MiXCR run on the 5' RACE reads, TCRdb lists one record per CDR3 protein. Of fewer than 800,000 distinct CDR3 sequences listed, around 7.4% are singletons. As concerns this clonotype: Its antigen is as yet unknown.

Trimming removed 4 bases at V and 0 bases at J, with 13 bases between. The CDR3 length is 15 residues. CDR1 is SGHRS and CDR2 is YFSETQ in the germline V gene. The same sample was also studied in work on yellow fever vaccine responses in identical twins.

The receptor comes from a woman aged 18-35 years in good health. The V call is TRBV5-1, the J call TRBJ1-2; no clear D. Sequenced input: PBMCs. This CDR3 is CASSRQGPSNYGYTF. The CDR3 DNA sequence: TGCGCCAGCAGCCGACAAGGACCGTCTAACTATGGCTACACCTTC. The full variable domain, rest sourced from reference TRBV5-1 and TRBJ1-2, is KAGVTQTPRYLIKTRGQQVTLSCSPISGHRSVSWYQQTPGQGLQFLFEYFSETQRNKGNFPGRFSGRQFSNSRSEMNVSTLELGDSALYLCASSRQGPSNYGYTFGSGTRLTVV.